What follows are 21 T cell receptor beta chains derived from one specimen sequenced in a study of blood T cells in healthy people across ages. A second PCR of 7 to 11 cycles used a sample-barcoded 5' primer and a J-beta primer mix. TCRdb fed the 5' RACE reads into MiXCR, producing one record per CDR3 protein. This sample has 550,000 to 750,000 distinct CDR3 sequences; around 20% occur once, and the top ten carry more than 3%. Sequencing was carried out using blood. All receptors derive from an older man in good health.

This clonotype was observed at least ten times. The chain links TRBV27 to TRBJ2-4; D is perhaps TRBD1 (7 bases). CDR1 and CDR2 (germline): MNHEY, SMNVEV (reference sequence). Trimming took off 4 bases at V and 3 bases at J, with 16 bases between the two ends. The CDR3 runs to 16 residues. CDR3 protein: CASSSGGGFGKNIQYF. The CDR3 bases are TGTGCCAGCAGTTCTGGAGGGGGCTTTGGCAAAAACATTCAGTACTTC.

This clonotype was detected only a few times. The chain couples TRBV4-1 to TRBJ1-5; 11 positions agree with TRBD1. J lost 1 base, V lost 4 bases, and 9 bases had no gene match. Per the germline V gene, CDR1 is MGHRA and CDR2 is YSYEKL. The CDR3 is 18 amino acids. The CDR3 loop reads CASSPGQGAGVSNQPQHF. The CDR3 DNA reads TGCGCCAGCAGCCCCGGACAGGGGGCGGGAGTGAGCAATCAGCCCCAGCATTTT.

This clonotype was observed a handful of times. The V call is TRBV20-1, the J call TRBJ2-4; 8 bases agree with TRBD1. V lost 6 bases, J lost 0 bases, and 4 bases stayed unmatched. Germline lookup yields CDR1 DFQATT and CDR2 SNEGSKA (reference sequence). CDR3 size: 14 residues. The CDR3: CSASDRGAKNIQYF. The CDR3 DNA is TGCAGTGCCTCCGACAGGGGAGCCAAAAACATTCAGTACTTC.

This clonotype turned up a few times. The chain recombines TRBV4-3 with TRBJ2-7; 15 nucleotides match TRBD2. The CDR3 consists of 17 residues. Germline loops: CDR1 LGHNA, CDR2 YSLEER. The V and J ends lost 3 bases and 7 bases, in that order; junction bases with no gene match: 10. The CDR3 nucleotides are TGCGCCAGCAGCCAGACGGGGGGACTAGCGGGAGGTAGAGAGCAGTACTTC. It specifies CASSQTGGLAGGREQYF.

The table lists this clonotype with a few counts. J is TRBJ2-2 and V is TRBV6-6; D is unclear. V was cut by 6 bases and J by 8 bases, with 13 bases left in between. This CDR3 is 13 amino acids long. Germline loops: CDR1 MNHNY, CDR2 SVGAGI (reference sequence). The CDR3 bases are TGTGCCAGCAGGGGCGCAAATGAGGGGGAGCTGTTTTTT. It codes for CASRGANEGELFF.

V gene TRBV20-1 combines with J gene TRBJ2-3, with 7 bases matching TRBD2. Per germline, CDR1 DFQATT and CDR2 SNEGSKA (reference sequence). The CDR3 is 15 residues long. Germline trimming cut 3 bases from V and 4 bases from J; bases unmatched to any gene: 10. The CDR3 reads CSASGAGEGPDTQYF. The DNA of the CDR3 is TGCAGTGCTAGTGGGGCGGGAGAGGGGCCAGATACGCAGTATTTT.

This clonotype was observed a few times. The chain couples TRBV5-1 to TRBJ1-1; the match to TRBD1 covers 11 bases. The V segment lost 3 bases and the J segment 6 bases; nucleotides outside the gene matches: 4. CDR3 size: 14 residues. Germline lookup yields CDR1 SGHRS and CDR2 YFSETQ. The CDR3, as DNA: TGCGCCAGCAGCTCCGGGACAGGGGGGGCTGAAGCTTTCTTT. Amino acids: CASSSGTGGAEAFF.

This clonotype has only a few counts. The gene calls are TRBV5-1 and TRBJ2-5, with D tentatively TRBD1 (5 bases). V was shortened by 4 bases and J by 0 bases, with 22 bases between the two germline ends. This CDR3 comprises 18 residues. The germline V gene encodes CDR1 SGHRS and CDR2 YFSETQ. The CDR3, as DNA: TGCGCCAGCAGCAACCTTCTAACAGGTCCTCGATACCAAGAGACCCAGTACTTC. As protein: CASSNLLTGPRYQETQYF.

This sequence joins TRBV3-1 and TRBJ1-6; D ambiguous. V was pared by 1 base and J by 9 bases, with 10 bases between. The CDR3 contains 14 residues. Germline V gene lookup returns CDR1 LGHDT and CDR2 YNNKEL (reference sequence). The CDR3 loop reads CASSQAQRGSPLHF. CDR3 DNA: TGTGCCAGCAGCCAAGCGCAACGGGGTTCACCCCTCCACTTT.

This clonotype was counted many times. V and J are TRBV6-6 and TRBJ2-5; the D gene is possibly TRBD2 (5 bases). V gave up 3 bases and J gave up 5 bases, with 10 bases separating them. This CDR3 region has 13 residues. CDR1 and CDR2 from the germline V gene are MNHNY and SVGAGI (reference sequence). This CDR3 is CASSYGGGETQYF. As DNA, the CDR3 is TGTGCCAGCAGTTATGGAGGTGGTGAGACCCAGTACTTC.

This clonotype came up many times. The genes are TRBV29-1 and TRBJ2-3; 14 bases map to TRBD2. Per the germline V gene, CDR1 is SQVTM and CDR2 is ANQGSEA. The CDR3 is 15 amino acids. With V trimmed by 7 bases and J by 3 bases, 6 bases remained unmatched. CDR3 sequence: CSATGTSGRTDTQYF. The CDR3 DNA reads as TGCAGCGCGACAGGGACTAGCGGGAGAACAGATACGCAGTATTTT.

The table lists this clonotype with a few counts. The rearrangement uses TRBV5-1 and TRBJ2-3; D call uncertain. V was shortened by 0 bases and J by 6 bases, with 17 bases between the two germline ends. CDR1 is SGHRS and CDR2 is YFSETQ in the germline V gene. The CDR3 is 16 residues long. CDR3 sequence reads: CASSLGQIETMDTQYF. The CDR3 region has the DNA TGCGCCAGCAGCTTGGGTCAGATAGAGACCATGGATACGCAGTATTTT.

V is TRBV5-6 and J is TRBJ2-7; TRBD2 aligns across 8 bases. The CDR3 length is 13 residues. The V segment lost 4 bases and the J segment 6 bases; nucleotides outside the gene matches: 6. Per the germline V gene, CDR1 is SGHDT and CDR2 is YYEEEE. CDR3 loop: CASSKTSVSEQYF. DNA of the CDR3: TGTGCCAGCAGCAAGACTAGCGTATCCGAGCAGTACTTC.

The chain carries TRBV3-1 and TRBJ2-5; TRBD2 matches at 11 bases. The end of the DNA aligns better with TRBJ2-7, so the J call may be wrong. The CDR3 consists of 16 residues. Germline CDR1 LGHDT, CDR2 YNNKEL (reference sequence). DNA of the CDR3: TGTGCCAGCAGCCAGCCGGGACTAGCGGAGTCCTACGAGCAGTACTTC. It codes for CASSQPGLAESYEQYF.

On this clonotype itself: Mismatch with germline at one junction end may stem from a read error. The chain has TRBV5-1 and TRBJ2-3; D is uncertain. From germline, CDR1 is SGHRS and CDR2 YFSETQ. The CDR3 is 14 residues long. In DNA, the CDR3 is TGCGCCAGCAGCCGCAACCAATTTACAGATACGCAGTGTTTT. This translates into CASSRNQFTDTQCF.

This clonotype was found a few times. For the CDR3, the DNA is TGCAGTGCTAGAGGACTAGCCCAGTCGGGTGAGCAGTTCTTC. Encoded protein: CSARGLAQSGEQFF. The chain uses TRBV20-1 and TRBJ2-1; 7 nucleotides align to TRBD2. The CDR3 spans 14 residues. In germline, CDR1 is DFQATT, CDR2 SNEGSKA (reference sequence). V was clipped by 1 base and J by 9 bases; unmatched bases: 9.

The V gene is TRBV20-1, the J gene TRBJ2-5; perhaps TRBD2 as D (6 bases). The ends were cut back, 1 base at V and 5 bases at J, with 11 bases in the middle. CDR1 and CDR2 (germline): DFQATT, SNEGSKA (reference sequence). CDR3 length: 13 residues. CDR3 nucleotide sequence: TGCAGTGCTAGAGCGGGAGTGAGCGAGACCCAGTACTTC. It translates to CSARAGVSETQYF.

This chain links TRBV18 with TRBJ2-7; 9 nucleotides align to TRBD2. With V trimmed by 4 bases and J by 3 bases, 7 bases remained unmatched. The CDR3 covers 15 residues. Germline loops: CDR1 KGHSH, CDR2 LQKENI. The CDR3: CASSQRTSASYEQYF. The CDR3 DNA follows: TGTGCCAGCTCACAAAGGACTAGCGCAAGCTACGAGCAGTACTTC.

The V and J genes are TRBV6-2 or TRBV6-3 and TRBJ2-1; 10 bases line up with TRBD1. Germline assignment: CDR1 MNHEY and CDR2 SVGEGT. The CDR3 is 15 residues long. J lost 4 bases, V lost 5 bases, and 5 bases had no gene match. The CDR3: CASSDRGPLYNEQFF. The CDR3 DNA reads as TGTGCCAGCAGTGACAGGGGGCCCCTTTACAATGAGCAGTTCTTC.

This clonotype was recorded at least ten times. The chain has TRBV7-8 and TRBJ2-7; 11 bases match TRBD2. The CDR3 sequence is 15 residues long. J gave up 4 bases and V 1 base, and 3 bases lay outside the gene matches. Germline lookup yields CDR1 SGHVS and CDR2 FQNEAQ. The CDR3 protein is CASSLVLAGGYEQYF. In DNA, the CDR3 is TGTGCCAGCAGCTTAGTCCTAGCGGGAGGTTACGAGCAGTACTTC. Using reference TRBV7-8 and TRBJ2-7 for the parts outside the CDR3, the full variable domain is GAGVSQSPRYKVAKRGQDVALRCDPISGHVSLFWYQQALGQGPEFLTYFQNEAQLDKSGLPSDRFFAERPEGSVSTLKIQRTQQEDSAVYLCASSLVLAGGYEQYFGPGTRLTVT.

This clonotype was counted only a few times. This rearrangement joins TRBV28 to TRBJ2-1; 7 bases match TRBD2. This CDR3 spans 17 amino acids. J lost 5 bases, V lost 7 bases, and 17 bases had no gene match. The germline gives CDR1 MDHEN, CDR2 SYDVKM. The CDR3 loop reads CASNSPLESGIHNEQFF. The CDR3 DNA sequence: TGTGCCAGCAATTCCCCCTTGGAAAGCGGGATCCACAATGAGCAGTTCTTC.